This T cell receptor (beta chain) was profiled in a study of T cell changes during pregnancy in multiple sclerosis. Assay: immunoSEQ multiplex PCR; the TCRdb copy retains only in-frame clones and omits some. This table holds over 45,000 clones, 80% to 95% found once. This CDR3 has 14 residues. The V and J ends lost 7 bases and 4 bases respectively, with 16 bases between them. CDR1 SNHLY and CDR2 FYNNEI come from the germline V gene. The sequence was obtained from a female donor in good health, enrolled as a control in a pregnancy study. The input for sequencing was CD4+ T cells from peripheral blood mononuclear cells, taken in the second trimester of pregnancy. This chain links TRBV2 with TRBJ1-1; D not certain. In DNA form, the CDR3 reads TGTGCCAGCATTACCGACGGGGTGGGCACTGAAGCTTTCTTT. It codes for CASITDGVGTEAFF.